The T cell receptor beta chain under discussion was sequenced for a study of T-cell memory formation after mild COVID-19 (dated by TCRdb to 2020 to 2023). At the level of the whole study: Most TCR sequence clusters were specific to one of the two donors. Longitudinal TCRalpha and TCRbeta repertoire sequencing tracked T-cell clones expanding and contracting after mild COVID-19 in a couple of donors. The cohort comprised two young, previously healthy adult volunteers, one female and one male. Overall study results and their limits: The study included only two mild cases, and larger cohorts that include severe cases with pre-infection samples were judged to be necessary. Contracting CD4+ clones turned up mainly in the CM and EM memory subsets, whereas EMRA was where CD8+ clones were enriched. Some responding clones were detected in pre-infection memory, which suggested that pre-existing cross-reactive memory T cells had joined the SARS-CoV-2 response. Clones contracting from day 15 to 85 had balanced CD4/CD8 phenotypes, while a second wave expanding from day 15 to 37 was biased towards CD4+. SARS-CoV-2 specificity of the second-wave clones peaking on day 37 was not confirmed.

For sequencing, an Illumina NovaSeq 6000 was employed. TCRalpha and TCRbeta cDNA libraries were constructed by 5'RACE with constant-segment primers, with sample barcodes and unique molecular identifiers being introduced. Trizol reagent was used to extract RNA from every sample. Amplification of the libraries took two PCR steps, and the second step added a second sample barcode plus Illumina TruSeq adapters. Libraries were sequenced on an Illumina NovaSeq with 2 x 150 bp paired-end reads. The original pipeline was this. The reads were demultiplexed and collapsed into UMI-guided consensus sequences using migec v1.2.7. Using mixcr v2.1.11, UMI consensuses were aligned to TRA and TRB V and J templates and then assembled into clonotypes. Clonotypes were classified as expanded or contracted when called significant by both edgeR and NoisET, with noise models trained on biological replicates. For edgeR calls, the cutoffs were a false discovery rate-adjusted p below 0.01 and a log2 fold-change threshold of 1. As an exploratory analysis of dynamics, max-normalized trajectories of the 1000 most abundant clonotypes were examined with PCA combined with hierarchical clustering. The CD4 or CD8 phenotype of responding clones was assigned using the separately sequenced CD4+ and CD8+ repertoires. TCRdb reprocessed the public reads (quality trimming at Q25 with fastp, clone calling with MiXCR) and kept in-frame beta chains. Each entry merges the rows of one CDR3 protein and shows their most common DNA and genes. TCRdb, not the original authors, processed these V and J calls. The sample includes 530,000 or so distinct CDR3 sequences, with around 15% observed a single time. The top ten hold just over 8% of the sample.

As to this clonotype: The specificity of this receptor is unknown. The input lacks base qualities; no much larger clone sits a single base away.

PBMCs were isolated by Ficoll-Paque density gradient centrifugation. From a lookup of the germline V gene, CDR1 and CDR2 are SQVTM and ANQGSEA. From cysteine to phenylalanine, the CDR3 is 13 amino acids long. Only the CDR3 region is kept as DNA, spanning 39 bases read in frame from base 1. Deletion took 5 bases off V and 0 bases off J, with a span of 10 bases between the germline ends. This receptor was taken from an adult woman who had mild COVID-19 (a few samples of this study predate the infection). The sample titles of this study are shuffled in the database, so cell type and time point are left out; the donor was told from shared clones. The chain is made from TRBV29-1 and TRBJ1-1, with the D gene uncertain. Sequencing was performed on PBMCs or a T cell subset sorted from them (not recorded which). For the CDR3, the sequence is CSVHGRMNTEAFF. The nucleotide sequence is TGCAGCGTTCATGGCAGGATGAACACTGAAGCTTTCTTT.